This TCR beta chain was recovered during a study of shared clonotypes between healthy human individuals. Across the study: Each donor's CD8 memory used one plate, CD8 naive two, each CD4 subset three. Points from the study as a whole: Clonotypes which were not shared had lower generation probabilities than clonotypes that all four donors shared. Across several donors, naive CD4 shared around 5.4%, naive CD8 3% to 3.5%, memory CD4 about 2.4%, memory CD8 about 0.4%.

Naive CD8 cells lacked CD45RO and underwent positive selection for CCR7, leaving out terminally differentiated effector memory CD45RA+ cells. The CDR3 extends over 13 amino acids. Germline V gene data show CDR1 as SGHTA and CDR2 as FQGTGA. V lost 5 bases to trimming and J lost 9 bases, with 14 bases between them. The assay was immunoSEQ multiplex PCR, and TCRdb's table has in-frame clones only and misses some. In the table there are around 2,000,000 clones, about 92% of which are singletons. Remarks on this clone: The antigen is unknown.

Sequencing was carried out using naive CD8+ T cells from PBMCs. This TCR came from a man aged 18 to 29 in good health. Some clones in this sample may be carry-over from other donors' samples. The chain couples TRBV7-3 to TRBJ2-1; perhaps TRBD2 as D (6 bases). The CDR3 region is CASSAAASVEQFF. Here the CDR3 DNA reads TGTGCCAGCAGCGCGGCCGCTAGCGTTGAGCAGTTCTTC.